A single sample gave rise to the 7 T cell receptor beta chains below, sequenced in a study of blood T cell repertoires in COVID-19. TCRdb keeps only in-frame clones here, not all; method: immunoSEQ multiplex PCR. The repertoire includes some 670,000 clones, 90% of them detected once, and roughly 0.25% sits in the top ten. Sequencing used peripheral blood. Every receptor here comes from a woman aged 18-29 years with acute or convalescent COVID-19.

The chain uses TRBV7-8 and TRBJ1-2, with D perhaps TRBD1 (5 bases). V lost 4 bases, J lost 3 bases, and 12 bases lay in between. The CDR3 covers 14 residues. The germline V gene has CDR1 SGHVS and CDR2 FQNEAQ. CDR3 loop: CASSSPGGDYGYTF. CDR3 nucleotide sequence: TGTGCCAGCAGCTCCCCGGGGGGAGACTATGGCTACACCTTC.

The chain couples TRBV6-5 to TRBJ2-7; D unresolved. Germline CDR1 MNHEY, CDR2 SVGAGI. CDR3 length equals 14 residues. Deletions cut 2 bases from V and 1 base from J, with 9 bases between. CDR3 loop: CASSYRTQSYEQYF. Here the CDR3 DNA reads TGTGCCAGCAGTTACCGCACGCAGTCCTACGAGCAGTACTTC.

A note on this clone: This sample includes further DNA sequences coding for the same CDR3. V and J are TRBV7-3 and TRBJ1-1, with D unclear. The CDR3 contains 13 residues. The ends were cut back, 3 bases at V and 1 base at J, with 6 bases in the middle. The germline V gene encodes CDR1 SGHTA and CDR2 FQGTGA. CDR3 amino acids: CASSFRGNTEAFF. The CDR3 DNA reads TGTGCCAGCAGCTTCCGGGGGAACACTGAAGCTTTCTTT.

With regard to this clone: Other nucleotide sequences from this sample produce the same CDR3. The CDR3 DNA reads as TGTGCCAGCTCCAAGCGGGGGGACACAGATACGCAGTATTTT. It encodes CASSKRGDTDTQYF. The chain is built from TRBV6-4 and TRBJ2-3; 9 nucleotides align to TRBD2. This CDR3 is built from 14 residues. Germline V lookup: CDR1 MRHNA, CDR2 SNTAGT. V trimming: 8 bases; J trimming: 2 bases; junction bases outside the gene matches: 5.

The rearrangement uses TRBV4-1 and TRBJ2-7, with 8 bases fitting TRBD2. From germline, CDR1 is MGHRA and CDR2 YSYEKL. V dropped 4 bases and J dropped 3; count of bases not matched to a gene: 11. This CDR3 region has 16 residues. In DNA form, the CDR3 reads TGCGCCAGCAGCCCCGCGGGAGGCACCCTCTTCTACGAGCAGTACTTC. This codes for CASSPAGGTLFYEQYF.

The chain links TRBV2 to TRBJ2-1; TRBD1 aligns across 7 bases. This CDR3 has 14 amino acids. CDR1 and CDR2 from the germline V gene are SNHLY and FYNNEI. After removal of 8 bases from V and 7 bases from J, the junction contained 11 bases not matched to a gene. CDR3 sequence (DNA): TGTGCCAGCGACCAAGGACAGGCTGGAAATGAGCAGTTCTTC. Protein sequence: CASDQGQAGNEQFF.

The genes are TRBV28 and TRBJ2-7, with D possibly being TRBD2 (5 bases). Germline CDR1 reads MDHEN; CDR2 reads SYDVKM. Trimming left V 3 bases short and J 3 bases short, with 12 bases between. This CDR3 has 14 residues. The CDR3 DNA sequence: TGTGCCAGCAGTTTTGCGGGCCGCGTCTACGAGCAGTACTTC. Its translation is CASSFAGRVYEQYF.